The text below deals with one T cell receptor beta chain. Its antigen is undetermined. The same CDR3 can be traced to other DNA sequences in this sample. The entry originates in a study of shared clonotypes between healthy human individuals. The overall study: The study used three CD4 naive, three CD4 memory, two CD8 naive and one CD8 memory plate per donor.

Overall study results and limits: Sharing across a handful of donors was seen in about 5% of naive CD4 clonotypes.

Sequencing used immunoSEQ multiplex PCR; TCRdb keeps in-frame clones, though not all of them. This repertoire shows millions of clones, around 90% found once; its top ten account for about 0.13%. All donors qualified as healthy HIV-negative adults and had experienced no recent acute infections or vaccinations. Germline V gives CDR1 KGHSH, CDR2 LQKENI. With 3 bases removed from V and 5 bases from J, the gap between germline ends came to 3 bases. CDR3 size: 11 residues. Specimen: naive CD4+ T cells sorted from blood. Subset defined: CD45RA+ positively selected. The TCR originated in a young man in good health. J is TRBJ2-3 and V is TRBV18; D call uncertain. The CDR3 coding sequence is TGTGCCAGCTCACCGATAGATACGCAGTATTTT. This encodes CASSPIDTQYF.